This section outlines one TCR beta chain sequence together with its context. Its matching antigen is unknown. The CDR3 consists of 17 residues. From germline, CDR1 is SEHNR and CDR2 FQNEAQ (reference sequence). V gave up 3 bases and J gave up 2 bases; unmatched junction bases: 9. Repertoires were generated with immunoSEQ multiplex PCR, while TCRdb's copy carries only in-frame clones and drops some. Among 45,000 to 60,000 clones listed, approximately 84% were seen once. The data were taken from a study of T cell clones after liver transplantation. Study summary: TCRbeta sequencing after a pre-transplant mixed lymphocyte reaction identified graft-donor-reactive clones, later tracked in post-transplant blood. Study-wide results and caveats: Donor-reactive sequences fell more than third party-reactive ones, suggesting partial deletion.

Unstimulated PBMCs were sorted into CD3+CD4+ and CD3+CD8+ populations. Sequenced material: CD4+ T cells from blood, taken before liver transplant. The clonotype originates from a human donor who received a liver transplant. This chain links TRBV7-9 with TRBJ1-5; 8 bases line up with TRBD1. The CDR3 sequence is CASSFGAGQVGNQPQHF. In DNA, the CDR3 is TGTGCCAGCAGCTTTGGTGCGGGACAGGTTGGCAATCAGCCCCAGCATTTT.